Presented here are 7 T cell receptor beta chains from one specimen sequenced in a study of blood T cell repertoires in COVID-19. Sequencing was performed with immunoSEQ multiplex PCR; in TCRdb, only in-frame clones are kept and a portion is missing. Altogether 450,000 or so clones are present, about nine tenths being singletons, with the ten largest covering 0.6%. Sequencing was performed on PBMCs or T cells enriched from blood (not recorded which). All receptors derive from a young man who had recovered from COVID-19.

The rearrangement joins TRBV2 to TRBJ1-2; tentative D call: TRBD1 (6 bases). Germline CDR1 reads SNHLY; CDR2 reads FYNNEI. V lost 5 bases and J 4 bases, leaving 11 bases between the germline ends. The length of the CDR3 is 13 residues. As DNA, the CDR3 is TGTGCCAGCAGTCGAACAGGGTCCTATGGCTACACCTTC. The encoded protein is CASSRTGSYGYTF.

The chain links TRBV2 to TRBJ2-7; 7 bases align to TRBD1. Trimming at V came to 7 bases and at J to 2 bases, leaving 8 bases not matched to a gene. The germline gives CDR1 SNHLY, CDR2 FYNNEI. The CDR3 contains 14 residues. The chain's CDR3 is CASTRQGGPYEQYF. The CDR3 nucleotides are TGTGCCAGCACCAGACAGGGCGGACCCTACGAGCAGTACTTC.

The rearrangement uses TRBV10-3 and TRBJ2-5; D might be TRBD1 (5 bases). CDR3 length equals 11 residues. Germline assignment: CDR1 ENHRY and CDR2 SYGVKD. Trimming shortened V by 9 bases and J by 1 base, and 6 bases separated the two germline ends. The CDR3 bases are TGTGCCATAGGGGCCCAAGAGACCCAGTACTTC. Translation gives CAIGAQETQYF.

The chain uses TRBV6-5 and TRBJ2-1; 7 nucleotides align to TRBD2. Germline trimming cut 6 bases from V and 2 bases from J; bases unmatched to any gene: 7. Germline loops: CDR1 MNHEY, CDR2 SVGAGI. This CDR3 is 15 amino acids long. The chain's CDR3 is CASSHSSGTYNEQFF. The CDR3 nucleotides read TGTGCCAGCAGCCATTCTAGCGGCACCTACAATGAGCAGTTCTTC.

CDR3 bases: TGTGCCAGCAGTTTATCGTTCTTAGCGGGAGGGGGCACCGGGGAGCTGTTTTTT. Translation: CASSLSFLAGGGTGELFF. The genes are TRBV27 and TRBJ2-2; TRBD2 aligns across 11 bases. V was pared by 0 bases and J by 4 bases, with 7 bases of the junction left unmatched. CDR3 length: 18 residues. Germline CDR1 is MNHEY and CDR2 is SMNVEV (reference sequence).

This clone appeared a few times. This chain uses TRBV27 with TRBJ1-5, with TRBD1 matching over 8 bases. There are 14 residues in the CDR3. Trimming removed 6 bases from V and 7 bases from J; junction bases left unmatched: 8. The germline V gene has CDR1 MNHEY and CDR2 SMNVEV (reference sequence). CDR3 protein: CASRSGQGGQPQHF. CDR3 DNA sequence: TGTGCCAGCAGATCCGGACAGGGAGGACAGCCCCAGCATTTT.

The chain uses TRBV11-3 and TRBJ1-6, with 8 nucleotides matching TRBD1. The CDR3 runs 15 residues. Per the germline V gene, CDR1 is SGHNT and CDR2 is YENEEA. V lost 1 base to trimming and J lost 10 bases; unmatched junction nucleotides: 6. The CDR3 DNA reads TGTGCCAGCAGCTTAGGGACAGGGATAAAGTCACCCCTCCACTTT. Its translation: CASSLGTGIKSPLHF.